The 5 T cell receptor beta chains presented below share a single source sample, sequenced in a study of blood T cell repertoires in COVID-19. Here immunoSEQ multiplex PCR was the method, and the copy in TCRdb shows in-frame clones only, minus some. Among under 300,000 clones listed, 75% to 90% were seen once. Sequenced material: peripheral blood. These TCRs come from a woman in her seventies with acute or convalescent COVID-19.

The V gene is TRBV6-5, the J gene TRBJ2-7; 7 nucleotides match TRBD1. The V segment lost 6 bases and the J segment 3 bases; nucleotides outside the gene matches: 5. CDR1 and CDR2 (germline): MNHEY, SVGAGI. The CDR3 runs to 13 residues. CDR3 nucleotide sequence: TGTGCCAGCAGGCTCAGGGGGAGCTACGAGCAGTACTTC. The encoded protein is CASRLRGSYEQYF.

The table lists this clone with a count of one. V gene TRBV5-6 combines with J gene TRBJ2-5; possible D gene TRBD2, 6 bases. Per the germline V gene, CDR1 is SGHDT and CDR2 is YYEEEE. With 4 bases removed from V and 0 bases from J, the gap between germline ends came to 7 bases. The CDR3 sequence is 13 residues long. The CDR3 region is CASSRGYQETQYF. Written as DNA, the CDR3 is TGTGCCAGCAGCCGGGGGTACCAAGAGACCCAGTACTTC.

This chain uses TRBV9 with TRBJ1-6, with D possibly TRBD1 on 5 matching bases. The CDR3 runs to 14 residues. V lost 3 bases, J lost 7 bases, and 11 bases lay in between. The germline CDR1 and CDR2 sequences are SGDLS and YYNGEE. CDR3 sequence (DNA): TGTGCCAGCAGCGGGAGACAGAGAAATTCACCCCTCCACTTT. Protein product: CASSGRQRNSPLHF.

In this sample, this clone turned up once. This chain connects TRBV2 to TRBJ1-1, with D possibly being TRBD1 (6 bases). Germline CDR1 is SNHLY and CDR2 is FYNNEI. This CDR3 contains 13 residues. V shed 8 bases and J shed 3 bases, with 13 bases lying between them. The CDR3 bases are TGTGCCAGCGCGTACCAGGGGCACACTGAAGCTTTCTTT. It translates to CASAYQGHTEAFF.

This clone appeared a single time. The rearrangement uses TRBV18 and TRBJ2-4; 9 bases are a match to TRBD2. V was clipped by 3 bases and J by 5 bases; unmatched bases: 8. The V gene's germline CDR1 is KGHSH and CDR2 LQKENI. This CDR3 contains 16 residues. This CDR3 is CASSPRERGAENIQYF. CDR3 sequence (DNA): TGTGCCAGCTCACCGAGGGAGCGGGGGGCGGAAAACATTCAGTACTTC.